The text below deals with one T cell receptor (beta chain). A multiplex PCR was run with 60 Vbeta primers and 13 Jbeta primers. The method was immunoSEQ multiplex PCR; TCRdb's version includes in-frame clones alone and lacks a portion of them. The sample yields about 76,000 clones, just over 70% seen once. These data originate in a study of cytomegalovirus exposure and HLA in healthy donors. This CDR3 spans 15 amino acids. CDR1 and CDR2 (germline): ENHRY, SYGVKD. V was cut by 0 bases and J by 2 bases, with 10 bases left in between. What was sequenced was PBMCs. This clonotype was obtained from a man aged 55 to 70 in good health and CMV-seropositive. The chain links TRBV10-3 to TRBJ2-5; D is ambiguous. In DNA form, the CDR3 reads TGTGCCATCAGTGAGTCCGCGTTGAATCAAGAGACCCAGTACTTC. Its translation is CAISESALNQETQYF.